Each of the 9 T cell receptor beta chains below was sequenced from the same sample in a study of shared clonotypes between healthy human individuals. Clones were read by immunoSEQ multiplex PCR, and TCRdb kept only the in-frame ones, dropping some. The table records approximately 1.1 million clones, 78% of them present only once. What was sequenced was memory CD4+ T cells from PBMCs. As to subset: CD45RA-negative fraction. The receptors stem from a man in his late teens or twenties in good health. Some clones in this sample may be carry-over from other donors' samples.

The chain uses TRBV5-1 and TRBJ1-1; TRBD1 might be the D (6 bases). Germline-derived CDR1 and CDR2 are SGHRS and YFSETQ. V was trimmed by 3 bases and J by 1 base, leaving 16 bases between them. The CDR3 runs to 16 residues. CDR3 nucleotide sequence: TGCGCCAGCAGCTGGGGAGGGGGACCTTCGAACACTGAAGCTTTCTTT. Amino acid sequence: CASSWGGGPSNTEAFF.

CDR3 nucleotides: TGCGCCAGCAGACGTCAAGGACAGAGCTACGAGCAGTACTTC. Residues: CASRRQGQSYEQYF. The J gene is TRBJ2-7, the V gene TRBV5-1, with a tentative D call TRBD1 (6 bases). The CDR3 runs to 14 residues. CDR1 and CDR2 from the germline V gene are SGHRS and YFSETQ. Trimming took off 5 bases at V and 3 bases at J, with 15 bases between the two ends.

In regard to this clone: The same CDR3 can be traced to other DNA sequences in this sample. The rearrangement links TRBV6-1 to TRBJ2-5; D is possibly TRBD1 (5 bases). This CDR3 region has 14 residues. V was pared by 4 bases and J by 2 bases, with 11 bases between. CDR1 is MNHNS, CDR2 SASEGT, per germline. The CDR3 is CASSVGHFQETQYF. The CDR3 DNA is TGTGCCAGCAGTGTAGGACACTTTCAAGAGACCCAGTACTTC.

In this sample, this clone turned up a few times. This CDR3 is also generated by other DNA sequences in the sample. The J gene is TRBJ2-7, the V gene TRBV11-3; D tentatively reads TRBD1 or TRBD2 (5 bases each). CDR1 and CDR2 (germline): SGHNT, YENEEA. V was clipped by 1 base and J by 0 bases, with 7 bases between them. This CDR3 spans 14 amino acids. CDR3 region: CASSLGGDSYEQYF. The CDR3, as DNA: TGTGCCAGCAGCTTAGGAGGGGACTCCTACGAGCAGTACTTC.

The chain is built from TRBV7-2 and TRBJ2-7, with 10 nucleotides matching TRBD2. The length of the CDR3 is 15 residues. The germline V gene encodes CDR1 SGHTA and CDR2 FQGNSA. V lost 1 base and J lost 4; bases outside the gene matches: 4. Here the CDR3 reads CASSLGGTSVYEQYF. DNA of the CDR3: TGTGCCAGCAGCTTAGGCGGGACTAGCGTGTACGAGCAGTACTTC.

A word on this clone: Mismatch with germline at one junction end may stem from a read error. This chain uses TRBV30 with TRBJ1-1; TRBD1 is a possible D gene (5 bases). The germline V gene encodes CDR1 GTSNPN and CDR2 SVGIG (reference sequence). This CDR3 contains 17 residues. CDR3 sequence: CAWRSLLGVVESTEAFF. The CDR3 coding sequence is TGCGCCTGGAGGTCCCTCTTAGGGGTTGTGGAGTCCACTGAAGCTTTCTTT.

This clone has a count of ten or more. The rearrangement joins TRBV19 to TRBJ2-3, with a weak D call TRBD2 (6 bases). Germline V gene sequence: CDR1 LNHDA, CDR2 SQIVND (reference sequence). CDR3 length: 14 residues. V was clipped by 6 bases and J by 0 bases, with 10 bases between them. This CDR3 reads CASRVRGSTDTQYF. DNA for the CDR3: TGTGCCAGTAGGGTCCGGGGGAGCACAGATACGCAGTATTTT.

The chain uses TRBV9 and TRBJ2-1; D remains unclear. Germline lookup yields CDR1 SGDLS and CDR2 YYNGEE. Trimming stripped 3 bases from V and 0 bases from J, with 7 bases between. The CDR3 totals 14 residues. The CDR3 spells CASSDGSSYNEQFF. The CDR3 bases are TGTGCCAGCAGCGACGGAAGCTCCTACAATGAGCAGTTCTTC.

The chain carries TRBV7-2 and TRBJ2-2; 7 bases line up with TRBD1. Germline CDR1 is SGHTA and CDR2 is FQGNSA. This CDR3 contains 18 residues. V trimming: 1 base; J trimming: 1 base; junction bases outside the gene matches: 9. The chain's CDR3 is CASSLDRQGDLNTGELFF. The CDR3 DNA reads TGTGCCAGCAGCTTAGATCGACAGGGCGACCTGAACACCGGGGAGCTGTTTTTT.